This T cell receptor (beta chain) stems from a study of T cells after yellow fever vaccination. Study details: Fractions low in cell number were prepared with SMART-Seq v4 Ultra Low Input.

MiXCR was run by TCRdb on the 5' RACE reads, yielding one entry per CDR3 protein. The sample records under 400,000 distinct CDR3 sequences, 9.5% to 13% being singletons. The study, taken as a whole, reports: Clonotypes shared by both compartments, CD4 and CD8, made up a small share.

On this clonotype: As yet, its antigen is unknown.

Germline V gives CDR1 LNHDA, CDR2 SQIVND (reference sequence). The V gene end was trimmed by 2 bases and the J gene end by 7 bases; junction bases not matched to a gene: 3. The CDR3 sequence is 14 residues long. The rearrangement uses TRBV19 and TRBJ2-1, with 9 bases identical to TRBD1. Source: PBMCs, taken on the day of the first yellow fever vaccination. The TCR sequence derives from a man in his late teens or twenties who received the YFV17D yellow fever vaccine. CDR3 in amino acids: CASSIPGTGNEQFF. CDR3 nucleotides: TGTGCCAGTAGTATACCCGGGACAGGGAATGAGCAGTTCTTC.